The entry below gives a single T cell receptor (beta chain) sequence along with its context. Its antigen has not been determined. No much larger clone exists at a distance of one base, and base qualities are not known. This sample is drawn from a study of cytomegalovirus exposure and HLA in healthy donors (dated by TCRdb to 2015 to 2018). Study-level background: In an earlier analysis of under 750 of the donors, under 300 Gb of sequence data and 100 million or so unique TCR beta sequences from roughly 190 million T cells were reported. Approximately 300 gigabases of sequencing data and around 88 million unique TCR sequences made up an early release that covered approximately 650 HLA-typed donors. The genetic ancestry cluster associated with self-reported Caucasian donors included about 84% of the roughly 360 genotyped donors. The study was designed to test whether signatures of past pathogen exposure could be identified by cataloging public T cell receptors. The study profiled the T cell repertoires of fewer than 850 subjects by immunosequencing and related them to cytomegalovirus serostatus. In addition to the first cohort of 650 to 750 subjects, a separate validation cohort of approximately 130 different subjects was used. To predict cytomegalovirus infection status, the study brought together high-throughput TCR immunosequencing, statistical association of individual TCRs with disease status, and machine learning. To study patterns of TCR occurrence, a later analysis re-analyzed previously published TCR beta repertoires from 500 to 850 donors and added high-resolution HLA genotyping. Rather than using new phenotypic data, the later analysis identified candidate immune exposures from TCR beta sequences and from how often those sequences occurred across donors. To decide whether each TCR beta V gene segment behaved as functional or pseudogenic, an earlier analysis of approximately 600 of the donors relied on high-throughput TCR beta sequencing. Alongside the repertoire data, information on donor age, sex, ethnicity and CMV serostatus was compiled. A later genetic analysis took genome-wide SNP genotypes for about three fifths of the 666 donors and used that subset as a discovery cohort. Every discovery cohort repertoire had been produced on one sequencing platform. HLA typing covered class I and class II loci at four-digit resolution. Typing coverage differed by locus: A, B, C, DRB1 and DQB1 were typed in about 620-630 donors, DQA1 in 522, DPA1 in around 600, and DPB1 in approximately 450. Four to six DR-DQ haplotypes were handled as single units for association and clustering, since linkage in the cohort was strong. Among roughly 400 genotyped donors of the cohort, an average of approximately 250,000 unique TCR beta nucleotide sequences were sequenced per donor, around a sixth of them non-productive.

On the study overall, not on this receptor specifically: A later analysis found that most CMV-associated TCR beta chains appeared HLA-restricted, with HLA associations seemingly driven largely by CMV exposure. The presence/absence analyses assumed that sequencing depth was roughly uniform across donors, and that assumption may not be true. In a later genetic analysis, fewer N-insertions in productive TCRs were reported among donors in an Asian-associated ancestry cluster than the approximately 670-donor mean. Because some donors lacked HLA typing at each locus, the association tests relied only on the typed subset. Assigning TCR associations to individual alleles was difficult when HLA alleles, especially DR and DQ, strongly co-occurred. Immune exposure information for the cohort was limited to CMV serostatus. An association between a missense DCLRE1C variant and V-gene and J-gene trimming of TCR beta chains was found in a later genetic analysis and replicated in an independent cohort. According to the authors, the approach could potentially be generalized to other disease states and immunological phenotypes. The classifier was reported to diagnose cytomegalovirus status with high specificity and sensitivity in both the original and validation cohorts. Correlated functional status among segregating V segments might be attributable to linkage disequilibrium, but an unknown experimental factor could not be ruled out. In a later analysis, HLA-associated TCR beta chains showed more clonal expansion and lower generation probabilities than non-associated chains that were equally common. A further reported finding was that TCR beta sequences accurately predicted the HLA-A and HLA-B alleles for most subjects in the first cohort. According to a later analysis, TCR association rates differed among HLA loci, with DRB1 alleles showing the most associated TCRs and HLA-C alleles showing the fewest. A cluster of highly shared sequence variants was judged likely to be a technical artifact of the sequencing pipeline. The study listed 150 to 200 TCR beta chains as associated with cytomegalovirus. Specific HLA alleles were associated with 16,951 TCR beta sequences at a false discovery rate of 0.05 in a later analysis. Some IMGT-functional V segments, including TRBV6-2 and TRBV6-3, could not be distinguished by the 87-base-pair reads and were therefore excluded. Only TCR beta chains were sequenced in this cohort, and the absence of alpha or paired-chain data limited detectable features. According to a later analysis, parvovirus B19, influenza, CMV and Epstein-Barr virus appeared linked to several top co-occurrence clusters. Three of the identified cytomegalovirus-associated TCR beta chains were confirmed in vitro to be specific for cytomegalovirus antigens. In an earlier analysis of over 550 of the donors, most TCR beta V segments were observed in productive rearrangements about 87% or about 30% of the time, broadly matching IMGT annotations. Most TCR sequences were seen in very few donors, while some public TCRs were found in many individuals. Roughly 17 rarely observed V segments, including chromosome 9 orphons, were excluded from the earlier analysis of approximately 500 of the donors because counts were too low.

The germline V gene supplies CDR1 SGHNT and CDR2 YENEEA. The CDR3 covers 17 residues, taking in both the cysteine and the valine. Of the read, only the CDR3 DNA is kept; its 51 bases are in frame from base 1. Between the V and J ends, shortened by 4 bases and 1 base respectively, the junction contains 20 bases. The cohort consisted of hundreds of healthy bone marrow donors. At the time of sampling, every cohort member was nominally healthy, though immune exposures that went unrecorded were likely present. The donor tested CMV seronegative, placing the donor among the 350 or so seronegative members of the cohort. Every donor gave a peripheral blood sample, and the peripheral blood mononuclear cells from that sample were used for TCR beta sequencing. Genomic DNA was extracted from the blood cell samples with the Qiagen DNeasy Blood Extraction Kit. The receptor library was made with the immunoSEQ multiplex PCR assay. A mixture of 60 forward primers for TCR Vbeta segments and 13 reverse primers for TCR Jbeta segments was used in the multiplex PCR. A multiplex PCR assay on genomic DNA amplified the CDR3 region of rearranged TCR beta genes. The amplified TCR beta libraries were sequenced on the Illumina HiSeq System as 87-base-pair reads. On the authors' methods: A later analysis counted tens of millions of unique TCR beta chains across the approximately 700 repertoires, and roughly 9.9 million of these chains were shared by at least two donors. Raw reads were error-corrected and collapsed into unique sequences with a nearest-neighbor algorithm that merged closely related sequences to remove PCR and sequencing errors. V, D and J gene segments were assigned by aligning CDR3 sequences to IMGT reference sequences. For a sequence to be retained, a match of at least six nucleotides was required to both a V gene segment and a J gene segment. Rearrangements were classified as productive when the CDR3 lacked stop codons and remained in frame with V and J, and all other rearrangements were classified as non-productive. Following IMGT convention, CDR3 was defined as the stretch from the second conserved V-encoded cysteine to the conserved J-encoded phenylalanine. Sequences without an unambiguous match to a single V gene segment were excluded from the earlier analysis of several hundred of the donors. An earlier analysis of fewer than 750 of the donors classified V segments as functional when productive rearrangements were above 56.7% and as segregating when the standard deviation between donors was above 5%. A statistical classification framework was built to diagnose cytomegalovirus status from the catalog of TCR beta chain sequences. In a later analysis, V and J genes were assigned by comparing TCR nucleotide sequences against IMGT/GENE-DB human TR gene sequences. The TCRdist pipeline was used in a later analysis to assign CDR3 sequences and most-parsimonious VDJ recombination scenarios. In a later analysis, every TCR beta chain was defined by the combination of its CDR3 amino acid sequence and its V-gene family, and reads without a unique V-gene family were dropped. As a way to deal with suspected cross-contamination and a sequencing artifact, a later analysis dropped more than 500 nucleotide sequences that were highly shared and had low generation probability. In a later analysis, a clonal expansion index for each public chain was calculated from normalized within-repertoire ranks of inferred template counts. In a later analysis, generation probabilities were computed with a VDJ recombination model fitted to out-of-frame rearrangements, and the resulting probabilities were checked against IGoR. A later analysis scored TCR-TCR, TCR-HLA and TCR-CMV co-occurrence with hypergeometric tests, applying a repertoire-size bias correction to TCR pairs. In a later analysis, false discovery rates were estimated by permuting HLA or CMV assignments 20 times. In a later analysis, co-occurring TCRs were grouped using DBSCAN, and TCRdist sequence similarity was added for clustering within HLA-allele-positive subsets. Repertoires with fewer than 30,000 or more than 120,000 public chains were left out of co-occurrence clustering, as were a handful of repertoires with anomalous nucleotide sharing. TCRdb stores this immuneACCESS table with in-frame sequences only. Part of the clones is absent; in the studies checked, under half of the shortfall reflects unresolved V genes, and no reason is known for the rest. For V, J and clone size, that table is used; D and trimming come from the DNA. The sample records some 130,000 clones, 79% of which are singletons. The ten largest clones capture about 2% of the sample.

The origin of this receptor is a man between 18 and 35 years old in good health and CMV-seronegative. The rearrangement joined TRBV11-3 to TRBJ2-7; possibly the D gene is TRBD2, per 5 matching bases. The sample was PBMCs. The sequence in DNA is TGTGCCAGCAGCTCCCATCGACAACCTCGGGAATCCTACGAGCAGTACGTC. This yields the protein CASSSHRQPRESYEQYV.